This TCR beta chain was identified during a study of blood T cells in healthy people across ages. This CDR3 has 16 amino acids. With 0 bases clipped from V and 8 bases from J, the junction kept 8 bases outside the gene matches. The V gene's germline CDR1 is MDHEN and CDR2 SYDVKM. A second PCR, run for 7 to 11 cycles, used a sample-barcoded 5' primer plus a J-beta primer mix. MiXCR was run by TCRdb on the 5' RACE reads, yielding one entry per CDR3 protein. The sample yields hundreds of thousands of distinct CDR3 sequences, roughly 49% seen once. Material: blood. The chain has TRBV28 and TRBJ2-1; TRBD2 matches 9 bases. The source of this sequence is a woman in her sixties in good health. In DNA, the CDR3 is TGTGCCAGCAGTTTATGGGGCCTAGCGGGGCACGATGAGCAGTTCTTC. This gives the protein CASSLWGLAGHDEQFF.